These 16 T cell receptor beta chains came from one sample sequenced in a study of blood T cell repertoires in COVID-19. The data were produced by immunoSEQ multiplex PCR, yet TCRdb's version contains in-frame clones alone and is incomplete. The data show approximately 190,000 clones, with almost 85% seen just once and more than 4.5% held by the top ten. Sequenced material: peripheral blood. The receptors stem from a woman between 65 and 79 years old with active or convalescent COVID-19.

This chain joins TRBV12-3 or TRBV12-4 and TRBJ2-4, with D possibly matching TRBD1 (5 bases). Between the trimmed V and J ends, which lost 6 bases and 6 bases, there was a span of 9 bases. This CDR3 is built from 12 residues. CDR3 protein: CASRPTGNIQYF. CDR3 in DNA: TGTGCCAGCAGGCCTACAGGAAACATTCAGTACTTC.

V usage is TRBV5-1 and J usage is TRBJ2-3, with 11 bases identical to TRBD1. Looked up from germline, CDR1 is SGHRS and CDR2 is YFSETQ. This CDR3 region has 13 residues. V gave up 4 bases and J gave up 10 bases; unmatched junction bases: 5. The chain's CDR3 is CASSRDRGGAQYF. The CDR3 DNA reads as TGCGCCAGCAGCCGGGACAGGGGGGGTGCGCAGTATTTT. The full variable domain, rest sourced from reference TRBV5-1 and TRBJ2-3, is KAGVTQTPRYLIKTRGQQVTLSCSPISGHRSVSWYQQTPGQGLQFLFEYFSETQRNKGNFPGRFSGRQFSNSRSEMNVSTLELGDSALYLCASSRDRGGAQYFGPGTRLTVL.

This rearrangement joins TRBV28 to TRBJ1-1, with 9 bases fitting TRBD1. The CDR3 covers 12 residues. Germline CDR1 and CDR2: MDHEN and SYDVKM. The J segment lost 7 bases and the V segment lost 4 bases, leaving 1 base of the junction unmatched. The chain's CDR3 is CASSSGQGEAFF. DNA for the CDR3: TGTGCCAGCAGTTCGGGACAGGGTGAAGCTTTCTTT.

V is TRBV7-9 and J is TRBJ2-4, with TRBD1 matching over 9 bases. CDR1 and CDR2 from the germline V gene are SEHNR and FQNEAQ (reference sequence). The junction had 4 bases not matched to a gene; V was cut back by 5 bases and J by 8 bases. The CDR3 covers 13 residues. Here the CDR3 DNA reads TGTGCCAGCAGCCCGGACAGGGGAGACATTCAGTACTTC. Translated: CASSPDRGDIQYF.

The chain combines TRBV6-6 with TRBJ2-1, with 11 bases that match TRBD2. With V trimmed by 6 bases and J by 6 bases, 7 bases remained unmatched. This CDR3 spans 15 amino acids. Germline assignment: CDR1 MNHNY and CDR2 SVGAGI (reference sequence). CDR3 nucleotides: TGTGCCAGCAGCCACGGACTAGCGGGCACCAATGAGCAGTTCTTC. Protein product: CASSHGLAGTNEQFF.

This clone was seen a few times. This sequence joins TRBV19 and TRBJ1-1, with 8 bases identical to TRBD1. Germline CDR1 LNHDA, CDR2 SQIVND (reference sequence). J lost 1 base, V lost 3 bases, and 1 base had no gene match. The CDR3 consists of 14 residues. CDR3 sequence: CASSIGQGNTEAFF. The CDR3 nucleotides are TGTGCCAGTAGTATTGGACAGGGGAACACTGAAGCTTTCTTT.

The chain joins TRBV5-5 to TRBJ2-4; possibly TRBD1 for D (6 bases). From germline, CDR1 is SGHKS and CDR2 YYEKEE (reference sequence). This CDR3 spans 15 amino acids. V was shortened by 1 base and J by 0 bases, with 8 bases between the two germline ends. CDR3: CASSLTGPAKNIQYF. CDR3 bases: TGTGCCAGCAGCTTGACAGGGCCAGCCAAAAACATTCAGTACTTC.

This chain uses TRBV2 with TRBJ1-4; D may be TRBD1 (6 bases). Germline assignment: CDR1 SNHLY and CDR2 FYNNEI. The CDR3 is made up of 15 amino acids. V was cut by 2 bases and J by 4 bases, with 11 bases left in between. CDR3 amino acids: CASSEKTGSNEKLFF. CDR3 nucleotides: TGTGCCAGCAGTGAAAAGACAGGCAGTAATGAAAAACTGTTTTTT. Supplemented by reference TRBV2 and TRBJ1-4, the full variable domain reads EPEVTQTPSHQVTQMGQEVILRCVPISNHLYFYWYRQILGQKVEFLVSFYNNEISEKSEIFDDQFSVERPDGSNFTLKIRSTKLEDSAMYFCASSEKTGSNEKLFFGSGTQLSVL.

This clone was seen more than once but under ten times. The chain employs TRBV19 and TRBJ1-6; D may be TRBD1 (5 bases). CDR1 LNHDA and CDR2 SQIVND come from the germline V gene (reference sequence). Between the trimmed V and J ends, which lost 5 bases and 9 bases, there was a span of 17 bases. The CDR3 is made up of 15 amino acids. CDR3 region: CASSLTQNRISPLHF. Written as DNA, the CDR3 is TGTGCCAGTAGTTTAACGCAAAACAGGATTTCACCCCTCCACTTT.

The V and J genes are TRBV28 and TRBJ2-7, with 10 bases lining up with TRBD1. The germline V gene has CDR1 MDHEN and CDR2 SYDVKM. The CDR3 runs 18 residues. V shed 4 bases and J 0 bases; nucleotides not matched to a gene: 12. CDR3 sequence: CASSSLPDRGLASYEQYF. CDR3 bases: TGTGCCAGCAGTTCGCTCCCCGACAGGGGGCTCGCCTCCTACGAGCAGTACTTC.

The J gene is TRBJ2-1, the V gene TRBV7-9; 11 bases are a match to TRBD2. Looked up from germline, CDR1 is SEHNR and CDR2 is FQNEAQ (reference sequence). With V trimmed by 1 base and J by 5 bases, 10 bases remained unmatched. The CDR3 runs to 18 residues. This chain's CDR3 is CASSLVAGGPVGHNEQFF. The CDR3 nucleotides read TGTGCCAGCAGCTTAGTAGCGGGAGGGCCCGTGGGACACAATGAGCAGTTCTTC.

The chain links TRBV19 to TRBJ1-2, with TRBD1 identical over 7 bases. The CDR3 contains 17 residues. V was pared by 8 bases and J by 6 bases, with 21 bases of the junction left unmatched. Germline V gives CDR1 LNHDA, CDR2 SQIVND (reference sequence). CDR3 sequence reads: CASHRASTGRLMNGYTF. The CDR3 coding sequence is TGTGCCAGTCACAGAGCCTCGACAGGGAGGTTGATGAATGGCTACACCTTC. Variable domain in full (rest from reference TRBV19 and TRBJ1-2): DGGITQSPKYLFRKEGQNVTLSCEQNLNHDAMYWYRQDPGQGLRLIYYSQIVNDFQKGDIAEGYSVSREKKESFPLTVTSAQKNPTAFYLCASHRASTGRLMNGYTFGSGTRLTVV.

This rearrangement joins TRBV11-1 to TRBJ1-1; D not certain. This CDR3 spans 15 amino acids. Trimming took off 1 base at V and 4 bases at J, with 13 bases between the two ends. Germline V gene data show CDR1 as SGHAT and CDR2 as FQDESV (reference sequence). CDR3 coding DNA: TGTGCCAGCAGCTTAGTACTTGGAGGTGCCACTGAAGCTTTCTTT. This encodes CASSLVLGGATEAFF.

In DNA, the CDR3 is TGCGCCAGCAGCCCCCAGCAACGACAGTACAATGAGCAGTTCTTC. This gives the protein CASSPQQRQYNEQFF. V gene TRBV5-1 combines with J gene TRBJ2-1, with D maybe TRBD1 (5 bases). Germline lookup yields CDR1 SGHRS and CDR2 YFSETQ. The CDR3 consists of 15 residues. V was pared by 4 bases and J by 4 bases, with 15 bases between.

The gene calls are TRBV18 and TRBJ2-2, with 8 bases that match TRBD2. V shed 2 bases, J shed 4 bases, and the junction held 3 bases outside the gene matches. The CDR3 extends over 15 amino acids. The germline V gene has CDR1 KGHSH and CDR2 LQKENI. As DNA, the CDR3 is TGTGCCAGCTCACCAGTGCTAGCGGGCACCGGGGAGCTGTTTTTT. Its protein is CASSPVLAGTGELFF. The full variable domain, in which reference TRBV18 and TRBJ2-2 provide the parts outside the CDR3, is NAGVMQNPRHLVRRRGQEARLRCSPMKGHSHVYWYRQLPEEGLKFMVYLQKENIIDESGMPKERFSAEFPKEGPSILRIQQVVRGDSAAYFCASSPVLAGTGELFFGEGSRLTVL.

The CDR3 spells CASSYRQGDVGSGLDTQYF. In DNA form, the CDR3 reads TGCGCCAGCAGCTACCGACAGGGGGATGTGGGCAGTGGTCTGGATACGCAGTATTTT. V and J are TRBV5-1 and TRBJ2-3; 9 bases are a match to TRBD1. After removal of 3 bases from V and 6 bases from J, the junction contained 20 bases not matched to a gene. The CDR3 runs 19 residues. In germline, CDR1 is SGHRS, CDR2 YFSETQ.